This TCR beta chain came from a study of blood T cell repertoires in COVID-19. About the study: Acute-phase and convalescent COVID-19 samples originated in the United States, Italy and Spain. In each case, the material was cDNA or gDNA derived from T cells, B-cell-depleted T cells, or PBMCs.

In the original workflow: Reference gene primer amplification gave estimated nucleated cell counts. Sequencing used immunoSEQ multiplex PCR; TCRdb keeps in-frame clones, though not all of them. V and J calls and clone size are those listed in that table; D and trimming were worked out from the DNA. This sample has about 86,000 clones, with more than 65% found just once. The V and J ends lost 5 bases and 5 bases, in that order; junction bases with no gene match: 6. Germline V gives CDR1 LGHDT, CDR2 YNNKEL (reference sequence). This CDR3 has 13 amino acids. This TCR was sampled from a man in his 70s with acute or convalescent COVID-19. Specimen: peripheral blood. The rearrangement links TRBV3-1 (or the pseudogene TRBV3-2) to TRBJ2-7; TRBD1 agrees at 7 bases. In DNA form, the CDR3 reads TGTGCCAGCAGCGGGGACAGTGGAAACGAGCAGTACTTC. Protein sequence: CASSGDSGNEQYF.